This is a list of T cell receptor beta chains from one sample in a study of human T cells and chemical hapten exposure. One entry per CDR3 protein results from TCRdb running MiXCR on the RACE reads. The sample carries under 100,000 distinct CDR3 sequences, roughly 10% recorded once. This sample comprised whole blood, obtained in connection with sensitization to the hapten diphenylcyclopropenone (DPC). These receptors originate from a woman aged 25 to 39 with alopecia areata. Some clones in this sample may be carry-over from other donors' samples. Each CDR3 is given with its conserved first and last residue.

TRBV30	CAWSPRKGRYEQYF
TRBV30	CAWSVPDSLFTEAFF
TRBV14	CASSRVSSYNSPLHF
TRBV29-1	CSVQEGPGNTIYF
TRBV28	CASSLTFEEQYF
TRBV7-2	CASSLGGSGTYNEQFF
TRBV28	CASSLERLLYQETQYF
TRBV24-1	CATSEITYGAEPKYEQYF
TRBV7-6	CASSADRGEETQYF
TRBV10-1	CASSGGLAQDYEQYF
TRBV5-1	CANSLGDFTDTQYF
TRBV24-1	CATSVSHSNQPQHF
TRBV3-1	CASSQDGGIYEQYF
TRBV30	CAWVGQSNEKLFF
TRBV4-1	CASSQVINSNTEAFF
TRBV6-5	CASRTHSLSTDTQYF
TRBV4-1	CASSHLSGGGVGTDTQYF
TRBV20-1	CSASRVQNIQYF
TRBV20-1	CSAFATNEKLFF
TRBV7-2	CASSLGFQPGGYTF
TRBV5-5	CASSPRTDRPDTQYF
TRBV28	CASSLFSNTEAFF
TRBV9	CASSVDPDRGYGYTF
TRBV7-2	CASSPDTNTEAFF
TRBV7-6	CASSFLAGGPGEQYF
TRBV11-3	CASSLIQGAEAFF
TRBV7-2	CASSPGSARDEQYF
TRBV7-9	CASSFSDTEAFF
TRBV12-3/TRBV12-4	CASSTTHSSGNTIYF
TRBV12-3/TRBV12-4	CASSTLAGGRYNEQFF
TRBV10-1	CASSETSGPYNEQFF
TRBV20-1	CSTNKAGGVEYQETQYF
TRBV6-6	CASSSGRAGTQYF
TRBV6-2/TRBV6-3	CASIKAGTAGTGELFF
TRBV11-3	CASSLETANNEKLFF
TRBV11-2	CASSFGTGRTVF
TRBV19	CASRIQGANSPLHF
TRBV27	CASSSTWGIEGKNIQYF
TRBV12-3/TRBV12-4	CASTRPGRNTGELFF
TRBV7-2	CASSLALNRGYYGYTF
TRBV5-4	CASSPGQVPNGEQYF
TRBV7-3	CASSLRRTGVGDTQYF
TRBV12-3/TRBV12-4	CASSRTMRGETQYF
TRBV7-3	CASSRTGGTGGHNEQFF
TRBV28	CASSLAQGEPGPYGYTF
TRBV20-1	CSAWDRDTEAFF
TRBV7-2	CASSNRGENYGYTF
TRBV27	CASSYRGPIYEQYF